This TCR beta chain was sequenced in a study of T cells in tuberculosis. The data were produced by immunoSEQ multiplex PCR, yet TCRdb's version contains in-frame clones alone and is incomplete. The data contain 30,000 or so clones, almost 90% of them singletons. Latent tuberculosis screening used tuberculin skin test and IGRA at entry. V shed 5 bases and J shed 6 bases, with 17 bases lying between them. This CDR3 is built from 14 residues. Per germline, CDR1 SGHAT and CDR2 FQNNGV. This clone appeared once. The sequence came from a donor between 5 and 29 years old with latent tuberculosis or without tuberculosis infection. V gene TRBV11-2 combines with J gene TRBJ2-7, with D maybe TRBD1 (5 bases). The sample comprised PBMCs. CDR3 loop: CASSPGQGATEQYF. DNA of the CDR3: TGTGCCAGCAGCCCCGGACAAGGTGCAACCGAGCAGTACTTC. The full variable domain, completed using reference TRBV11-2 and TRBJ2-7, is EAGVAQSPRYKIIEKRQSVAFWCNPISGHATLYWYQQILGQGPKLLIQFQNNGVVDDSQLPKDRFSAERLKGVDSTLKIQPAKLEDSAVYLCASSPGQGATEQYFGPGTRLTVT.